This T cell receptor (beta chain) was profiled in a study of shared clonotypes between healthy human individuals. Findings of the study overall: Richness estimates generally favored naive over memory subsets.

The authors ran the assay at deep level. Assay: immunoSEQ multiplex PCR; the TCRdb copy retains only in-frame clones and omits some. The data show around 2,000,000 clones, under 95% seen once. The CDR3 is 14 amino acids. CDR1 and CDR2 from the germline V gene are SGDLS and YYNGEE. V was shortened by 2 bases and J by 0 bases, with 6 bases between the two germline ends. Positive CCR7 selection of CD45RO-negative cells yielded the naive CD8 cells, and terminally differentiated effector memory CD45RA+ cells were excluded. A remark on this clone: Its antigen is still unknown. The same CDR3 also results from other DNA sequences found in this sample.

Source material: naive CD8+ T cells from PBMCs. V is TRBV9 and J is TRBJ1-5; the D is unclear. This clonotype was obtained from a young man in good health. Some clones in this sample may be carry-over from other donors' samples. The CDR3 sequence is CASSVTDSNQPQHF. Here the CDR3 DNA reads TGTGCCAGCAGCGTTACAGATAGCAATCAGCCCCAGCATTTT.